This T cell receptor beta chain was profiled in a study of tumor-infiltrating lymphocytes in primary liver carcinoma. Study summary: Men and women, 30 to 69 years of age, made up the patients.

CDR3 length equals 13 residues. The ends were cut back, 4 bases at V and 7 bases at J, with 13 bases in the middle. CDR1 and CDR2 (germline): SQVTM, ANQGSEA. A constant-region primer served to make TCR beta cDNA from about 0.5 ug total RNA. Modified slightly, ARM-PCR produced TCR beta libraries over three nested multiplex PCR rounds. Researchers ran the first two PCR rounds for ten to eleven cycles each with TRBV1-TRBV30 forward primers and a C-beta reverse primer. Using its own MiXCR run on the multiplex PCR reads, TCRdb lists one record per CDR3 protein. The sample has around 120,000 distinct CDR3 sequences, 55% to 70% seen once. Worth noting for this clonotype: This CDR3 fails to terminate in the conserved phenylalanine or tryptophan, so it likely reflects a read error.

Investigators took RNA and DNA out together from about 20-30 mg of unsorted bulk tissue. Sequencing was carried out using tumor-adjacent normal liver tissue. The receptor's source is a woman aged 55-75 years with primary liver carcinoma and hepatitis B virus infection. This chain uses TRBV29-1 with TRBJ2-2; no definite D call. CDR3 loop: CSVAPQYSGELFI. As DNA, the CDR3 is TGCAGCGTTGCCCCTCAGTACAGCGGGGAGCTGTTTATT.